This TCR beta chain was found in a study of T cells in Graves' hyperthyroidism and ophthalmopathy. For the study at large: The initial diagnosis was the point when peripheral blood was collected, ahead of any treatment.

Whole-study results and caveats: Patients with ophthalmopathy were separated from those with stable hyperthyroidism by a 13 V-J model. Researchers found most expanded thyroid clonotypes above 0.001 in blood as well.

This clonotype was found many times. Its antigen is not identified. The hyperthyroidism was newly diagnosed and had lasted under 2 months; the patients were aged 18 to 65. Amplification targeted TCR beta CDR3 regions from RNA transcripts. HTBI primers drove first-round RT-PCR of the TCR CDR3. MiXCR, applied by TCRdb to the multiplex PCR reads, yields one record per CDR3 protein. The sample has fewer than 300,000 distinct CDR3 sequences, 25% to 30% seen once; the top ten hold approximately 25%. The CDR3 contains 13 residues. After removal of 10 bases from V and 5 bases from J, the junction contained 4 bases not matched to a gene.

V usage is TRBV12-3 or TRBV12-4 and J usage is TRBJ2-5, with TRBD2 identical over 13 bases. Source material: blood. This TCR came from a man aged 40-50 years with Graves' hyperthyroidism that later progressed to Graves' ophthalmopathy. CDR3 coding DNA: TGTGCCACCGGGACTAGCGGGATGGAGACCCAGTACTTC. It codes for CATGTSGMETQYF.